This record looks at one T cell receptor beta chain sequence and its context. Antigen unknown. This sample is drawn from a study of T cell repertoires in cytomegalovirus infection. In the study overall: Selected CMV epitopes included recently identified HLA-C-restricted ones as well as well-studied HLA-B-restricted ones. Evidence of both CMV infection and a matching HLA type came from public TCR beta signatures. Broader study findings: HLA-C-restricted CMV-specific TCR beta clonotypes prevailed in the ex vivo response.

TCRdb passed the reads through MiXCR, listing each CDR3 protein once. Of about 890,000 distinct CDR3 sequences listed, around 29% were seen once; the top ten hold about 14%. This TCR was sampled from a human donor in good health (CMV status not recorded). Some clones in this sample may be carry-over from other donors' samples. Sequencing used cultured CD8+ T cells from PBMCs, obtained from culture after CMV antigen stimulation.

The CDR3 reads CASSSPQALGTEAFF. CDR3 nucleotides: TGTGCCAGCAGCTCCCCCCAGGCCCTGGGGACTGAAGCTTTCTTT. The V gene is TRBV7-9, the J gene TRBJ1-1, with no clear D. The length of the CDR3 is 15 residues. Per the germline V gene, CDR1 is SEHNR and CDR2 is FQNEAQ (reference sequence). Trimming shortened V by 4 bases and J by 5 bases, and 17 bases separated the two germline ends.